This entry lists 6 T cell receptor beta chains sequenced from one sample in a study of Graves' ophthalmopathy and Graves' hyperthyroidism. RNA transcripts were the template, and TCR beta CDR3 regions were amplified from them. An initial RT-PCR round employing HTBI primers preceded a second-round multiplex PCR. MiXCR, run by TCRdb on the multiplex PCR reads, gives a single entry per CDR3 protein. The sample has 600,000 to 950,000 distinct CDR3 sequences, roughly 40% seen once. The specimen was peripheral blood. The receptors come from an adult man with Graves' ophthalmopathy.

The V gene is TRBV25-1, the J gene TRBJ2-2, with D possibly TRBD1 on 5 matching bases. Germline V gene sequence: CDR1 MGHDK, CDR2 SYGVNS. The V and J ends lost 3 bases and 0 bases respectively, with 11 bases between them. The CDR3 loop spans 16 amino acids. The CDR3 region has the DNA TGTGCCAGCAGTGACTCTGGGGCCTCGAACACCGGGGAGCTGTTTTTT. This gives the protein CASSDSGASNTGELFF.

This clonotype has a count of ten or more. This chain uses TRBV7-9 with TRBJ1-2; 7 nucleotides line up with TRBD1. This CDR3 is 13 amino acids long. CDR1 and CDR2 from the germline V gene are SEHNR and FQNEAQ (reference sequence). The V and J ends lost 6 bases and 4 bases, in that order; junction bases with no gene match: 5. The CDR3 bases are TGTGCCAGCAGTACAGGGACAGCCTATGGCTACACCTTC. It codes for CASSTGTAYGYTF.

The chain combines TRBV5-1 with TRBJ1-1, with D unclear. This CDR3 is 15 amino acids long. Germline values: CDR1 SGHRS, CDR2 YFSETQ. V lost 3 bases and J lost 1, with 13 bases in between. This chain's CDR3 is CASSWGEQANTEAFF. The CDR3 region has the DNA TGCGCCAGCAGCTGGGGAGAGCAGGCGAACACTGAAGCTTTCTTT.

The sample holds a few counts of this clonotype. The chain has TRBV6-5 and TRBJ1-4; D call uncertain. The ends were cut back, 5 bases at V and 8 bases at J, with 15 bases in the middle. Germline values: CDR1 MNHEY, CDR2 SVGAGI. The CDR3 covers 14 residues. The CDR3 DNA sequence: TGTGCCAGCAGTGAAGCGGAAGAACGAGAAAAACTGTTTTTT. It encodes CASSEAEEREKLFF.

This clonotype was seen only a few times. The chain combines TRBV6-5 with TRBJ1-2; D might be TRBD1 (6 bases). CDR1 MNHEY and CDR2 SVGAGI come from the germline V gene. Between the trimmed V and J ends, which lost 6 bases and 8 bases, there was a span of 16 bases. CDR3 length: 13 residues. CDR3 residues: CASSNRVVWGYTF. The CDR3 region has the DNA TGTGCCAGCAGCAACAGGGTCGTATGGGGCTACACCTTC.

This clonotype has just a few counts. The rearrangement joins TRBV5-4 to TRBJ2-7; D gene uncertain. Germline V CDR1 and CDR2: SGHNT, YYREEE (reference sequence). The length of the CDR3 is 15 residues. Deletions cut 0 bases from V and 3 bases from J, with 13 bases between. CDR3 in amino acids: CASSLAGYGNYEQYF. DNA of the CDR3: TGTGCCAGCAGCTTGGCGGGTTACGGAAACTACGAGCAGTACTTC.